This T cell receptor (beta chain) originates from a study of blood T cell repertoires in COVID-19 (dated by TCRdb to the early 2020s). Regarding the study in general: Samples from collaborators originated in the United States, Italy and Spain and spanned both the acute and convalescent phases of COVID-19. A freely available public database, intended as a resource for researchers studying the immune response to SARS-CoV-2, is where the repertoires were released. The sample metadata nearly always contained a de-identified subject ID, COVID-19 status, age in years and sex. HLA class I and class II types, where available, came from metadata supplied by the sample provider rather than from assay-based typing. The prospective study material was composed of cDNA or gDNA derived from T cells, B-cell-depleted T cells, or PBMCs. The samples were drawn from the first 160 participants of the ongoing ImmuneRACE study and from 1,200 or so subjects provided by 6 global collaborators. Subjects who had been exposed to COVID-19, were actively infected with it, or had recovered from it provided the deeply sampled blood TCRbeta repertoires that made up the dataset. The paper as a whole reports these results and caveats: The amount of clinical and demographic metadata varied by source and participant and was provided uncurated.

Collaborating institutions collected whole blood in K2EDTA tubes following their own protocols. For TCRbeta analysis, collaborators shipped samples as frozen whole blood, isolated PBMCs, or DNA extracted from either of those sample types. TCRbeta CDR3 regions were amplified from genomic DNA by means of the immunoSEQ Assay, a bias-controlled multiplex PCR. As for the original processing: Within the assay, amplification of reference gene primers was used to estimate how many nucleated cells each sample contained. Sequence reads were collapsed and filtered to measure the absolute abundance of every unique TCRbeta CDR3 rearrangement. For each sample, productive Simpson clonality was calculated by taking the square root of Simpson's diversity index across productive rearrangements. As stored in TCRdb, this immuneACCESS dataset retains in-frame rearrangements with V and J assigned. A fraction of the clones does not appear; measured against another copy, unresolved V genes explain less than half of the discrepancy, and the remainder lacks a known reason. D and trimming were read from the DNA, whereas the V and J calls and clone size are those reported in that table. In all, the sample holds tens of thousands of clones, and 85% to 90% of those were seen once. The top ten clones comprise roughly 5.4% of the sample.

Details on this clone: The specificity of this receptor is unknown. Base qualities were left out, and no much larger clone turns up one base away.

The CDR3 numbers 16 residues from cysteine through phenylalanine. Kept here is only the CDR3 DNA, which spans 48 bases and is read in frame from base 1. The TCR originated in a woman aged 80 or over with active COVID-19. Sequencing was performed on peripheral blood. The chain is encoded by TRBV12-2 joined to TRBJ1-4. TRBV12-2 counts as a pseudogene. The encoded CDR3 is CASRLAPDQLKEKLFF. The bases are TGTGCAAGTCGCTTAGCGCCCGATCAACTGAAGGAAAAACTGTTTTTT.